The entry that follows covers one T cell receptor beta chain sequence. Its antigen is not known. This record belongs to a study of a mutant IDH1 vaccine in newly diagnosed glioma. In the study overall: Patients received vaccination from 4-6 weeks after radiotherapy alone, or with temozolomide cycles. Sex distribution of treated patients was approximately 62% male and about 40% female; mean age was about 40 years. Those enrolled had earlier been treated with radiotherapy, temozolomide, or both, mostly both.

CDR3 length: 16 residues. Trimming removed 6 bases from V and 5 bases from J, with 23 bases in between. Looked up from germline, CDR1 is SGHRS and CDR2 is YFSETQ. Here immunoSEQ multiplex PCR was the method, and the copy in TCRdb shows in-frame clones only, minus some. This sample yields about 55,000 clones, of which 75% to 90% are seen a single time; roughly 6.2% belongs to the top ten. Time point defined: week 23, last vaccination. Vaccinated patients received 300 ug of mutant IDH1 20-mer peptide per dose, with topical imiquimod. Sequencing used PBMCs, obtained from a glioma patient whose treatment included an IDH1 peptide vaccine. This sequence originates from a man aged 35 to 55 with glioma. V and J are TRBV5-1 and TRBJ2-5; D may be TRBD1 or TRBD2 (6 bases each). Written as DNA, the CDR3 is TGCGCCAGCACCCAGAACCGGGGGCCCTCGGGGGAGACCCAGTACTTC. It yields the protein CASTQNRGPSGETQYF.